This TCR beta chain was profiled in a study of cytomegalovirus exposure and HLA in healthy donors. The study, taken as a whole, reports: A later analysis found common viral pathogens apparently linked to several of the most significant clusters. Versus the 666-donor mean, an Asian-associated ancestry cluster reportedly showed fewer N-insertions in a later analysis. Donors were assumed by presence/absence analyses to have roughly uniform sequencing depth.

With 60 Vbeta and 13 Jbeta primers, the PCR was carried out. Data came from immunoSEQ multiplex PCR; TCRdb stores just in-frame clones and leaves some out. Of about 250,000 clones listed, more than 75% are singletons. Notes on this clone: Its antigen remains unknown.

Trimming pared 7 bases from V and 9 bases from J, leaving 10 bases between. Germline CDR1 and CDR2: SEHNR and FQNEAQ (reference sequence). The CDR3 is made up of 11 amino acids. The clonotype comes from a girl aged 2 to 10 in good health and CMV-seronegative. The sample taken for sequencing was PBMCs. The chain employs TRBV7-9 and TRBJ2-1; a weak D match, TRBD2 (5 bases). Here the CDR3 reads CASTGKSEQFF. As DNA, the CDR3 is TGTGCCAGCACGGGAAAAAGTGAGCAGTTCTTC.